These 2 T cell receptor beta chains came from one sample sequenced in a study of blood T cells in healthy people across ages. PCR was performed a second time for roughly 6 to 12 cycles using a sample-barcoded 5' primer and a J-beta primer mix. TCRdb redid the calling of the 5' RACE reads with MiXCR, one entry per CDR3 protein. The repertoire has about 1.6 million distinct CDR3 sequences, roughly 30% of them found once; the top ten carry approximately 10%. The sequenced material came from blood. These receptors originate from a woman under 40 in good health.

This sequence joins TRBV28 and TRBJ2-4; the match to TRBD2 covers 11 bases. The CDR3 length is 18 residues. The ends lost 0 bases at V and 3 bases at J; junction bases unmatched: 7. Germline assignment: CDR1 MDHEN and CDR2 SYDVKM. Here the CDR3 reads CASSLWLAGGGYKNIQYF. CDR3 in DNA: TGTGCCAGCAGTTTATGGCTAGCGGGAGGAGGTTACAAAAACATTCAGTACTTC.

This chain links TRBV7-9 with TRBJ1-4; no firm D call. CDR1 SEHNR and CDR2 FQNEAQ come from the germline V gene (reference sequence). The CDR3 is 15 residues long. The germline V and J ends were trimmed by 5 bases and 4 bases, with 14 bases remaining between them. This CDR3 reads CASSRPVQFNEKLFF. DNA for the CDR3: TGTGCCAGCAGCCGCCCGGTACAGTTTAATGAAAAACTGTTTTTT.